Listed below are T cell receptor beta chains from one sample, sequenced in a study of blood T cells in healthy people across ages. One entry per CDR3 protein results from TCRdb running MiXCR on the 5' RACE reads. The table lists about 650,000 distinct CDR3 sequences, about a third of them singletons. Sequenced material: blood. These receptors came from a woman aged 80 or over in good health. Each CDR3 is given with its conserved first and last residue. A D gene is named only where the DNA matches it firmly. Clone size appears in some rows only: once, few, many, or a class for an expanded clone.

size,V,J,D,DNA,CDR3
many,TRBV6-5,TRBJ2-3,TRBD1,TGTGCCAGCAGTTACTCGGGGCAGGGGGCAGATACGCAGTATTTT,CASSYSGQGADTQYF
.,TRBV5-1,TRBJ2-1,.,TGCGCCAGCAGCTTGCTACGGGATCCCTACAATGAGCAGTTCTTC,CASSLLRDPYNEQFF
many,TRBV7-9,TRBJ2-1,.,TGTGCCAGCAGCTCCCCCCTACTAGTGGTTGAGCAGTTCTTC,CASSSPLLVVEQFF
few,TRBV2,TRBJ2-3,TRBD1,TGTGCCAGCACCCTCGACAGGGGGCGAACAGATACGCAGTATTTT,CASTLDRGRTDTQYF
.,TRBV20-1,TRBJ1-2,.,TGCAGTACTTTAGACAACTATGGCTACACCTTC,CSTLDNYGYTF
many,TRBV20-1,TRBJ2-7,.,TGCAGTGCTACTCCTGGGGGGTTCAATTCCTACGAGCAGTACTTC,CSATPGGFNSYEQYF
few,TRBV6-1,TRBJ1-2,TRBD1,TGTGCCAGCAGTGATCTGTTGGGACAGGACTATGGCTACACCTTC,CASSDLLGQDYGYTF
many,TRBV4-1,TRBJ2-6,TRBD1,TGCGCCAGCAGCCTCACAGGGGGGTTACCCTCTGGGGCCAACGTCCTGACTTTC,CASSLTGGLPSGANVLTF
many,TRBV4-3,TRBJ2-7,.,TGCGCCAGCAGCAACGACAGGTTCGGGAACGAGCAGTACTTC,CASSNDRFGNEQYF
.,TRBV5-6,TRBJ2-2,.,TGTGCCAGCAGCTTGATTGTGGCACTGTTTAACACCGGGGAGCTGTTTTTT,CASSLIVALFNTGELFF
.,TRBV6-6,TRBJ2-2,.,TGTGCCAGCAGGCCTTTCGCGGGGGCCGACACCGGGGAGCTGTTTTTT,CASRPFAGADTGELFF
.,TRBV28,TRBJ1-4,.,TGTGCCAGCAGTTTATCGGTGCCAGAAAAACTGTTTTTT,CASSLSVPEKLFF
many,TRBV7-9,TRBJ2-3,.,TGTGCCAGCAGCCCCGGCGGCAGGGCCCTCTCCGATACGCAGTATTTT,CASSPGGRALSDTQYF
.,TRBV20-1,TRBJ1-5,.,TGCAGTGCTAGACGGGGGTCTGGGTGGGGTAATCAGCCCCAGCATTTT,CSARRGSGWGNQPQHF
many,TRBV7-2,TRBJ2-7,TRBD2,TGTGCCAGCAGAACGGGGGGAGAGTCCTACGAGCAGTACTTC,CASRTGGESYEQYF
many,TRBV7-3,TRBJ2-2,TRBD1,TGTGCCAGCAGCCCGACAGGGGTCGCCGGGGAGCTGTTTTTT,CASSPTGVAGELFF
.,TRBV20-1,TRBJ2-3,TRBD2,TGCAGTGCTGCTCTAGCGGGGGCCTACACAGATACGCAGTATTTT,CSAALAGAYTDTQYF
.,TRBV9,TRBJ1-3,TRBD1,TGTGCCAGCAGCCCCCGGGACAGGGTAGTAAGTACCATATATTTT,CASSPRDRVVSTIYF
many,TRBV18,TRBJ1-4,TRBD1,TGTGCCAGCTCACCGGGACAGCTAGCAACTAATGAAAAACTGTTTTTT,CASSPGQLATNEKLFF
many,TRBV20-1,TRBJ1-1,TRBD1,TGCAGTGCGGACGGACAGGGGGCGATGAACACTGAAGCTTTCTTT,CSADGQGAMNTEAFF
many,TRBV11-2,TRBJ2-7,.,TGTGCCAGCAGTAAACAAGGGACACGCTCCTACGAGCAGTACTTC,CASSKQGTRSYEQYF
few,TRBV4-2,TRBJ1-1,.,TGTGCCAGCAGCCAAGATATCGCAAACACTGAAGCTTTCTTT,CASSQDIANTEAFF
few,TRBV5-1,TRBJ2-2,.,TGCGCCAGCAGCTTGGGCGCCTCGAACACCGGGGAGCTGTTTTTT,CASSLGASNTGELFF